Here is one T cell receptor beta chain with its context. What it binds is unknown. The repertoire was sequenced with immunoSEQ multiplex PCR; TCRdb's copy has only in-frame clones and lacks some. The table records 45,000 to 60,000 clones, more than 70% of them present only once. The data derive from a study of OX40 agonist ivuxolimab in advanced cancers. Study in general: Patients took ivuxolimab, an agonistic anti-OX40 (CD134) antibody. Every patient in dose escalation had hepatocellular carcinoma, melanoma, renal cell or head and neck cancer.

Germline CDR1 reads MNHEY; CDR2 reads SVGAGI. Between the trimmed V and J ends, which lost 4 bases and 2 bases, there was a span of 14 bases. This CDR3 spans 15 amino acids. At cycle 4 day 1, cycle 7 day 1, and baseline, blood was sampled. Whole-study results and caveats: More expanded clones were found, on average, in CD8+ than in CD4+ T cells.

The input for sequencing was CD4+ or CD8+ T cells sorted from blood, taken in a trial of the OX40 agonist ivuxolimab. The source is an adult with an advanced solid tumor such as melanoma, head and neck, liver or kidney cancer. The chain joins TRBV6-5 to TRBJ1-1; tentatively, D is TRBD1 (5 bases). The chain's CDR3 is CASSWGDGGNTEAFF. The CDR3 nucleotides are TGTGCCAGCAGTTGGGGGGACGGGGGAAACACTGAAGCTTTCTTT.